This is a list of T cell receptor beta chains from one sample in a study of blood T cell repertoires in COVID-19. Using immunoSEQ multiplex PCR, the repertoire was profiled, and TCRdb retains in-frame clones only, with some absent. Found here are about 59,000 clones, 65% to 85% of them singletons; the top ten hold approximately 7%. The specimen was peripheral blood. The receptor source for this set is a man in his 60s with acute or convalescent COVID-19. Each CDR3 is given with its conserved first and last residue. The D gene is left open where the match is weak. Size values are once, few and many counts, or a class for expanded clones, and some rows have none.

TGTGCCAGCAGTTACTTGCGGGGGGTAAGCGAGCAGTACTTC,CASSYLRGVSEQYF,TRBV6-5,NA,TRBD2,TRBJ2-7
TGTGCCTGGGGGGAGGGGCCCCCTGGCTACACCTTC,CAWGEGPPGYTF,TRBV30,NA,NA,TRBJ1-2
TGTGCCAGCGGCATCACAGGGGATTCTGGAAACACCATATATTTT,CASGITGDSGNTIYF,TRBV19,NA,TRBD1,TRBJ1-3
TGTGCCAGCAGCCAAGCTCTAGCGGGGGGCACAGATACGCAGTATTTT,CASSQALAGGTDTQYF,TRBV4-2,NA,TRBD2,TRBJ2-3
TGTGCCAGCAGCCCGGACAGCCAGCCCCAGCATTTT,CASSPDSQPQHF,TRBV28,NA,NA,TRBJ1-5
TGTGCCAGCAGCCGGGGACATTCCTACGAGCAGTACTTC,CASSRGHSYEQYF,TRBV13,NA,NA,TRBJ2-7
TGTGCCAGCCTTTCGGTAAGCACAGATACGCAGTATTTT,CASLSVSTDTQYF,TRBV5-5,NA,NA,TRBJ2-3
TGTGCCTATGACAGGGGGCTTTCCAATACTGAAGCTTTCTTT,CAYDRGLSNTEAFF,TRBV30,NA,TRBD1,TRBJ1-1
TGTGCCAGTAGTATGACGAGGGAAGCTTTCTTT,CASSMTREAFF,TRBV19,few,NA,TRBJ1-1
TGTGCCAGCAGTTTAGGGGCCAGATTGAACACTGAAGCTTTCTTT,CASSLGARLNTEAFF,TRBV28,NA,NA,TRBJ1-1
TGTGCCAGCAGCCCGGGGACAGGGAGGCATGAAAAACTGTTTTTT,CASSPGTGRHEKLFF,TRBV5-8,NA,TRBD1,TRBJ1-4
TGTGCCAGCAGCCAGTCACTAGCGGGGGGGAATGAGCAGTTCTTC,CASSQSLAGGNEQFF,TRBV4-2,NA,TRBD2,TRBJ2-1
TGTGCCAGTCGGAAGGACACCACAGATACGCAGTATTTT,CASRKDTTDTQYF,TRBV19,NA,NA,TRBJ2-3
TGTGCCAGCAGTTCGCTTAGCGGGAATGACTACGAGCAGTACTTC,CASSSLSGNDYEQYF,TRBV27,NA,TRBD2,TRBJ2-7
TGTGCCAGCAGCCCGGGTAGGTGGACCGGGGAGCTGTTTTTT,CASSPGRWTGELFF,TRBV9,NA,NA,TRBJ2-2
TGTGCCAGCAGCTCCGCTAGCGGGGGGGCAAATGAGCAGTTCTTC,CASSSASGGANEQFF,TRBV11-2,NA,TRBD2,TRBJ2-1
TGTGCCATCAGCGAGACAGGGCTAGTAGGCGGGGAGCTGTTTTTT,CAISETGLVGGELFF,TRBV10-3,once,TRBD1,TRBJ2-2
TGTGCCAGCAGCCAAGATGTAGCGAGCCCTAGCACAGATACGCAGTATTTT,CASSQDVASPSTDTQYF,TRBV3-1/TRBV3-2,NA,NA,TRBJ2-3
TGTGCCAGCAGTGAATTCGAGAGGACCTACAATGAGCAGTTCTTC,CASSEFERTYNEQFF,TRBV6-1,once,NA,TRBJ2-1
TGTGCCAGCAGCGTAGAGGGCAGGGGGCGACAGACCCAGTACTTC,CASSVEGRGRQTQYF,TRBV9,NA,TRBD1,TRBJ2-5
TGTGCCAGCAGCGTAGGAGCGGGAAGCACAGATACGCAGTATTTT,CASSVGAGSTDTQYF,TRBV9,medium-sized,TRBD2,TRBJ2-3
TGTGCCAGCTCACCACCAACACACCATACGCAGTATTTT,CASSPPTHHTQYF,TRBV18,NA,NA,TRBJ2-3
TGTGCCAGCAGTCTCTACCCCGGTCCGAATTCACCCCTCCACTTT,CASSLYPGPNSPLHF,TRBV27,few,NA,TRBJ1-6